These T cell receptor beta chains were read from a single sample in a study of early T cells in non-severe SARS-CoV-2 infection. Each CDR3 protein gets one entry after TCRdb re-called the 5' RACE reads with MiXCR. The sample lists roughly 120,000 distinct CDR3 sequences, roughly 13% occurring once. The sequences come from whole blood, collected at baseline. All receptors derive from an adult who was a healthcare worker with PCR-confirmed SARS-CoV-2 infection or an uninfected control (not recorded which). Both conserved end residues are part of each CDR3. A D gene is named only where the DNA matches it firmly. Clone size is stated in some rows and not others, as once, few, many or a class when expanded.

d_gene: TRBD1; j_gene: TRBJ1-1; v_gene: TRBV18; abundance: few; CDR3aa: CASSTGGGNTEAFF; CDR3nt: TGTGCCAGCTCTACAGGGGGAGGGAACACTGAAGCTTTCTTT
d_gene: TRBD2; j_gene: TRBJ2-3; v_gene: TRBV29-1; abundance: many; CDR3aa: CSVVSGRWTDTQYF; CDR3nt: TGCAGCGTCGTTAGCGGGAGGTGGACAGATACGCAGTATTTT
d_gene: NA; j_gene: TRBJ1-1; v_gene: TRBV7-9; abundance: few; CDR3aa: CASSLALGTEAFF; CDR3nt: TGTGCCAGCAGCTTAGCGCTTGGGACTGAAGCTTTCTTT
d_gene: NA; j_gene: TRBJ1-1; v_gene: TRBV5-5; abundance: NA; CDR3aa: CASSLALSTNTEAFF; CDR3nt: TGTGCCAGCAGCTTGGCCCTTAGCACGAACACTGAAGCTTTCTTT
d_gene: NA; j_gene: TRBJ1-6; v_gene: TRBV5-1; abundance: few; CDR3aa: CASSLERGRTYNSPLHF; CDR3nt: TGCGCCAGCAGCTTGGAGAGGGGGAGGACCTATAATTCACCCCTCCACTTT
d_gene: NA; j_gene: TRBJ2-1; v_gene: TRBV30; abundance: few; CDR3aa: CAWRPGLRDEQFF; CDR3nt: TGTGCCTGGAGACCGGGACTTCGCGATGAGCAGTTCTTC
d_gene: NA; j_gene: TRBJ1-1; v_gene: TRBV29-1; abundance: NA; CDR3aa: CSVDYRRPNTEAFF; CDR3nt: TGCAGCGTGGATTACAGGAGACCGAACACTGAAGCTTTCTTT
d_gene: NA; j_gene: TRBJ2-5; v_gene: TRBV12-3/TRBV12-4; abundance: many; CDR3aa: CASSPRQETQYF; CDR3nt: TGTGCCAGCTCCCCCAGGCAAGAGACCCAGTACTTC
d_gene: TRBD2; j_gene: TRBJ2-1; v_gene: TRBV20-1; abundance: NA; CDR3aa: CSARVREGYNEQVF; CDR3nt: TGCAGTGCTAGAGTGCGGGAGGGATACAATGAGCAGGTCTTC
d_gene: TRBD1; j_gene: TRBJ1-5; v_gene: TRBV18; abundance: many; CDR3aa: CASSAVDRGSNQPQHF; CDR3nt: TGTGCCAGCTCAGCCGTGGACAGGGGGAGCAATCAGCCCCAGCATTTT
d_gene: NA; j_gene: TRBJ1-1; v_gene: TRBV11-2; abundance: few; CDR3aa: CASSSIMGGFTEAFF; CDR3nt: TGTGCCAGCAGCTCGATAATGGGGGGATTCACTGAAGCTTTCTTT
d_gene: NA; j_gene: TRBJ2-2; v_gene: TRBV19; abundance: few; CDR3aa: CASSQGIANTGELFF; CDR3nt: TGTGCCAGTAGTCAGGGGATAGCGAACACCGGGGAGCTGTTTTTT
d_gene: NA; j_gene: TRBJ1-5; v_gene: TRBV2; abundance: few; CDR3aa: CASSEQGTLNQPQHF; CDR3nt: TGTGCCAGCAGTGAACAGGGGACGCTCAATCAGCCCCAGCATTTT
d_gene: TRBD1; j_gene: TRBJ1-4; v_gene: TRBV2; abundance: many; CDR3aa: CASSAPGQIYSTNEKLFF; CDR3nt: TGTGCCAGCAGTGCGCCGGGACAGATATACTCAACTAATGAAAAACTGTTTTTT
d_gene: NA; j_gene: TRBJ2-7; v_gene: TRBV5-1; abundance: NA; CDR3aa: CASSPRGAYEQYF; CDR3nt: TGCGCCAGCAGCCCACGGGGCGCCTACGAGCAGTACTTC
d_gene: TRBD1; j_gene: TRBJ1-2; v_gene: TRBV30; abundance: few; CDR3aa: CAWSQLHGTEGNYGYTF; CDR3nt: TGTGCCTGGAGTCAACTTCACGGGACAGAGGGAAACTATGGCTACACCTTC
d_gene: TRBD1; j_gene: TRBJ2-1; v_gene: TRBV28; abundance: NA; CDR3aa: CASSLMTGTYNEQFF; CDR3nt: TGTGCCAGCAGTTTAATGACAGGGACCTACAATGAGCAGTTCTTC
d_gene: NA; j_gene: TRBJ2-1; v_gene: TRBV7-6; abundance: NA; CDR3aa: CASSGTIYNEQFF; CDR3nt: TGTGCCAGCTCGGGGACAATATACAATGAGCAGTTCTTC
d_gene: NA; j_gene: TRBJ2-5; v_gene: TRBV5-1; abundance: few; CDR3aa: CASSPGGSLYQETQYF; CDR3nt: TGCGCCAGCAGCCCGGGGGGCAGCCTGTACCAAGAGACCCAGTACTTC
d_gene: NA; j_gene: TRBJ2-7; v_gene: TRBV20-1; abundance: few; CDR3aa: CSARRHSSYEQYF; CDR3nt: TGCAGTGCTAGGAGGCACAGCTCCTACGAGCAGTACTTC
d_gene: NA; j_gene: TRBJ1-3; v_gene: TRBV11-2; abundance: NA; CDR3aa: CASSRLQGRGNTIYF; CDR3nt: TGTGCCAGCAGCCGACTACAGGGTCGTGGAAACACCATATATTTT
d_gene: NA; j_gene: TRBJ2-3; v_gene: TRBV24-1; abundance: many; CDR3aa: CATSDLEQGLTDTQYF; CDR3nt: TGTGCCACCAGTGATTTGGAGCAGGGGCTAACAGATACGCAGTATTTT
d_gene: TRBD1; j_gene: TRBJ2-5; v_gene: TRBV5-1; abundance: NA; CDR3aa: CASSLQGAETQYF; CDR3nt: TGCGCCAGCAGCTTGCAGGGGGCAGAGACCCAGTACTTC
d_gene: NA; j_gene: TRBJ1-2; v_gene: TRBV5-1; abundance: NA; CDR3aa: CASSSDLPSSLGYTF; CDR3nt: TGCGCCAGCAGCTCCGACCTCCCTTCCTCGTTGGGCTACACCTTC
d_gene: TRBD2; j_gene: TRBJ2-3; v_gene: TRBV10-3; abundance: many; CDR3aa: CAISPGLAGGTDTQYF; CDR3nt: TGTGCCATCAGTCCCGGACTAGCGGGGGGCACAGATACGCAGTATTTT